This TCR beta chain emerged from a study of blood T cell repertoires in COVID-19 (dated by TCRdb to about 2020). Background on the whole study: The collaborator samples originated in the United States, Italy and Spain and spanned the acute and convalescent phases of COVID-19. The prospective study material was composed of cDNA or gDNA derived from T cells, B-cell-depleted T cells, or PBMCs. The dataset comprised deeply sampled blood TCRbeta repertoires from subjects exposed to, actively infected with, or recovered from COVID-19. The repertoires were made available in a free public database intended to serve as a resource for research on the immune response to SARS-CoV-2. The samples were drawn from two sources: the first 160 participants of the ongoing ImmuneRACE study, and 1,000 to 1,500 subjects contributed by 6 global collaborators. The sample metadata nearly always contained a de-identified subject ID, COVID-19 status, age in years and sex. HLA class I and class II types, where available, came from metadata supplied by the sample provider rather than from assay-based typing.

The CDR3 numbers 15 residues from cysteine through phenylalanine. This entry keeps only the CDR3 DNA: 45 bases, framed from base 1. The V end loses 2 bases and the J end loses 4 bases, and a stretch of 14 bases separates them. The germline V gene (reference sequence) yields MNHEY for CDR1 and SMNVEV for CDR2. Whole blood was collected in K2EDTA tubes by collaborating institutions according to the institutions' own protocols. For TCRbeta analysis, collaborator samples were shipped as frozen whole blood, as isolated PBMCs, or as DNA extracted from either sample type. The study at large found these results: The quantity of clinical and demographic metadata differed by source and by participant and was supplied without curation.

TCRbeta CDR3 regions were amplified from genomic DNA using the immunoSEQ Assay, a bias-controlled multiplex PCR. As for the authors' bioinformatics: The number of nucleated cells in each sample was estimated by amplification of reference gene primers within the assay. To quantify the absolute abundance of each unique TCRbeta CDR3 rearrangement, sequence reads were collapsed and filtered. For each sample, productive Simpson clonality was calculated by taking the square root of Simpson's diversity index across productive rearrangements. In TCRdb, the immuneACCESS table is reduced to in-frame sequences with V and J assigned. These tables do not hold every clone; where another copy was compared, an unresolved V gene accounts for under half, and the others remain unexplained. V and J calls and clone size come straight from that table; D and trimming were deduced from the DNA. This sample holds fewer than 15,000 clones; around 90% were observed only once. Together, the top ten hold less than 15% of the sample.

On this clone: It lacks a known antigen. No base quality information exists; no much larger clone differs at one position.

The V and J genes are TRBV27 and TRBJ1-2; the D gene is not confidently resolved. Input material: peripheral blood. The TCR was taken from a human donor in a cohort sampled during active COVID-19. The CDR3 protein is CASSLKAGWVYGYTF. The DNA reads as follows: TGTGCCAGCAGTTTAAAGGCGGGTTGGGTCTATGGCTACACCTTC.